A selection of T cell receptor beta chains follows, all from one sample in a study of blood T cell repertoires in COVID-19. Method: immunoSEQ multiplex PCR; TCRdb's copy keeps in-frame clones and lacks some. The table lists roughly 100,000 clones, about nine tenths of them singletons. The specimen sequenced was peripheral blood. These TCRs come from a woman in her 70s with acute or convalescent COVID-19. Each CDR3 is given with its conserved first and last residue. D genes are given only for firm matches. Some rows mark clone size as missing; the rest say once, few, many or name a class of expanded clone.

TRBJ2-2 | TRBV28 | TRBD1 | - | CASSLLGQGGELFF | TGTGCCAGCAGTTTATTGGGACAGGGCGGGGAGCTGTTTTTT
TRBJ1-1 | TRBV19 | - | - | CASSIGPGIGNTEAFF | TGTGCCAGTAGTATCGGCCCAGGGATTGGGAACACTGAAGCTTTCTTT
TRBJ2-5 | TRBV5-4 | TRBD2 | - | CASSSQTSAETQYF | TGTGCCAGCAGCTCCCAGACTAGCGCAGAGACCCAGTACTTC
TRBJ2-7 | TRBV6-2/TRBV6-3 | TRBD1 | - | CASSSPDRLSYEQYF | TGTGCCAGCAGTTCACCGGACAGGTTATCCTACGAGCAGTACTTC
TRBJ1-6 | TRBV27 | - | - | CASSLRESISPLHF | TGTGCCAGCAGTTTAAGGGAGAGTATCTCACCCCTCCACTTT
TRBJ1-4 | TRBV5-1 | - | - | CASSLDRVEKLFF | TGCGCCAGCAGCTTGGACAGGGTTGAAAAACTGTTTTTT
TRBJ2-3 | TRBV7-8 | TRBD2 | - | CASSLVSLAGKGADTQYF | TGTGCCAGCAGCTTAGTAAGCCTAGCGGGAAAGGGGGCAGATACGCAGTATTTT
TRBJ2-7 | TRBV20-1 | - | - | CSASKATVHYEQYF | TGCAGTGCTAGTAAAGCGACCGTGCACTACGAGCAGTACTTC
TRBJ2-5 | TRBV28 | - | - | CASSPPHRVRETQYF | TGTGCCAGCAGTCCTCCACACAGGGTTCGAGAGACCCAGTACTTC
TRBJ2-5 | TRBV5-1 | TRBD2 | - | CASSPHGDSGGAETQYF | TGCGCCAGCAGCCCTCATGGTGACAGCGGGGGGGCTGAGACCCAGTACTTC
TRBJ1-2 | TRBV27 | TRBD1 | - | CASTPRGSGGLYGYTF | TGTGCCAGCACCCCGAGGGGCTCAGGGGGTCTCTATGGCTACACCTTC
TRBJ1-4 | TRBV18 | TRBD1 | - | CASSPTTGTGGSNEKLFF | TGTGCCAGCTCACCAACTACCGGGACAGGAGGGAGTAATGAAAAACTGTTTTTT
TRBJ2-7 | TRBV7-9 | TRBD1 | - | CASSRTGDEQYF | TGTGCCAGCAGCCGGACAGGGGACGAGCAGTACTTC
TRBJ2-1 | TRBV4-2 | - | - | CASSQDRGISDEQFF | TGTGCCAGCAGCCAAGACAGGGGAATTAGCGATGAGCAGTTCTTC
TRBJ1-1 | TRBV2 | TRBD1 | - | CASSPTGGPFTEAFF | TGTGCCAGCAGTCCAACAGGGGGTCCATTCACTGAAGCTTTCTTT
TRBJ1-3 | TRBV6-2/TRBV6-3 | TRBD1 | - | CASSGTGPPGNTIYF | TGTGCCAGCAGTGGGACAGGGCCCCCTGGAAACACCATATATTTT
TRBJ1-3 | TRBV18 | TRBD1 | - | CASSPRQGSENTIYF | TGTGCCAGCTCACCCCGACAGGGGTCTGAAAACACCATATATTTT
TRBJ2-7 | TRBV28 | TRBD2 | - | CASSHPGTSGFLQYF | TGTGCCAGCAGTCACCCCGGGACTAGCGGTTTCTTGCAGTACTTC
TRBJ2-1 | TRBV5-6 | TRBD1 | once | CASSLRAAQGIFNEQFF | TGTGCCAGCAGCCTAAGGGCGGCACAGGGGATATTCAATGAGCAGTTCTTC
TRBJ1-2 | TRBV20-1 | - | - | CSASRGLANYGYTF | TGCAGTGCTAGTCGGGGGTTAGCTAACTATGGCTACACCTTC
TRBJ2-7 | TRBV2 | - | - | CASSDRYEQYF | TGTGCCAGCAGTGACCGGTACGAGCAGTACTTC
TRBJ2-7 | TRBV2 | TRBD1 | few | CASGGQGAYEQYF | TGTGCCAGTGGGGGACAGGGGGCATACGAGCAGTACTTC
TRBJ2-5 | TRBV5-1 | TRBD2 | - | CASSSSPLAGLETQYF | TGCGCCAGCAGCTCCTCACCACTAGCGGGATTGGAGACCCAGTACTTC
TRBJ2-4 | TRBV18 | - | - | CASSPSGGLAKNIQYF | TGTGCCAGCTCACCCAGCGGCGGCCTAGCCAAAAACATTCAGTACTTC
TRBJ1-6 | TRBV28 | - | - | CASSPYLRGDGSLSYNSPLHF | TGTGCCAGCAGTCCATATTTGCGCGGGGACGGCAGCCTATCCTATAATTCACCCCTCCACTTT
TRBJ2-1 | TRBV3-1/TRBV3-2 | TRBD2 | - | CASSQWGTSGILGNEQFF | TGTGCCAGCAGCCAGTGGGGGACTAGCGGGATCTTGGGAAATGAGCAGTTCTTC
TRBJ1-2 | TRBV3-1/TRBV3-2 | - | - | CASRRGQSYGYTF | TGTGCCAGCAGACGGGGACAAAGCTATGGCTACACCTTC
TRBJ1-5 | TRBV19 | - | - | CASSRGFGGKSNQPQHF | TGTGCCAGTAGTAGAGGGTTCGGGGGGAAGAGCAATCAGCCCCAGCATTTT
TRBJ2-5 | TRBV3-1/TRBV3-2 | - | few | CASSRRGDGETQYF | TGTGCCAGCAGCCGGCGCGGTGACGGAGAGACCCAGTACTTC
TRBJ1-1 | TRBV5-1 | - | - | CASSGDTPEAFF | TGCGCCAGCAGCGGGGACACCCCTGAAGCTTTCTTT
TRBJ2-3 | TRBV3-1/TRBV3-2 | - | - | CASSQDNRRGYF | TGTGCCAGCAGCCAAGACAATCGCCGAGGGTATTTT
TRBJ2-5 | TRBV15 | - | - | CATSPWTGGGETQYF | TGTGCCACCAGCCCGTGGACCGGGGGAGGAGAGACCCAGTACTTC
TRBJ1-3 | TRBV5-1 | TRBD1 | - | CASSSGTGGYGTIYF | TGCGCCAGCAGCTCCGGGACAGGGGGTTATGGTACCATATATTTT
TRBJ1-1 | TRBV19 | - | - | CASSINRNTEAFF | TGTGCCAGTTCTATCAACAGGAACACTGAAGCTTTCTTT
TRBJ2-7 | TRBV14 | TRBD2 | - | CASSLTGGRNIYEQYF | TGTGCCAGCAGCCTTACGGGCGGGAGGAATATATACGAGCAGTACTTC
TRBJ2-1 | TRBV6-5 | TRBD1 | - | CASIWTGNNEQFF | TGTGCCAGCATATGGACAGGGAACAATGAGCAGTTCTTC
TRBJ1-1 | TRBV6-5 | TRBD1 | - | CASRATGANTEAFF | TGTGCCAGCAGGGCGACAGGGGCGAACACTGAAGCTTTCTTT
TRBJ1-2 | TRBV29-1 | TRBD1 | - | CSVEEGAWYGYTF | TGCAGCGTTGAGGAGGGGGCTTGGTATGGCTACACCTTC
TRBJ1-3 | TRBV5-1 | - | once | CASRDRGVDGNTIYF | TGCGCCAGCAGAGACCGGGGGGTTGATGGAAACACCATATATTTT
TRBJ1-1 | TRBV5-1 | - | - | CASSPRGGQNTEAFF | TGCGCCAGCAGCCCCCGGGGGGGGCAGAACACTGAAGCTTTCTTT
TRBJ1-5 | TRBV28 | - | - | CASTGGLGNQPQHF | TGTGCCAGCACGGGGGGACTTGGAAATCAGCCCCAGCATTTT
TRBJ1-6 | TRBV6-5 | - | - | CASRLDSRTSPLHF | TGTGCCAGCAGATTGGACAGCAGAACATCACCCCTCCACTTT